The 29 T cell receptor beta chains below were found in one sample sequenced in a study of OX40 agonist ivuxolimab in advanced cancers. The data were produced by immunoSEQ multiplex PCR, yet TCRdb's version contains in-frame clones alone and is incomplete. This sample has tens of thousands of clones; 90% occur once, and the top ten carry 26%. This sample comprised CD4+ or CD8+ T cells sorted from blood, obtained in a trial of the OX40 agonist ivuxolimab. These receptors were collected from an adult with an advanced solid tumor such as melanoma, head and neck, liver or kidney cancer.

The rearrangement links TRBV11-2 to TRBJ2-5; TRBD2 matches 10 bases. CDR1 and CDR2 from the germline V gene are SGHAT and FQNNGV. V lost 0 bases to trimming and J lost 3 bases; unmatched junction nucleotides: 4. There are 16 residues in the CDR3. For the CDR3, the DNA is TGTGCCAGCAGCTTAGATTCCCTAGCGGGAGAAGAGACCCAGTACTTC. Translation gives CASSLDSLAGEETQYF.

J is TRBJ1-4 and V is TRBV19, with unresolved D. Germline CDR1 reads LNHDA; CDR2 reads SQIVND (reference sequence). The length of the CDR3 is 12 residues. Trimming took off 5 bases at V and 3 bases at J, with 4 bases between the two ends. The CDR3: CASSSSNEKLFF. Here the CDR3 DNA reads TGTGCCAGTAGTTCATCTAATGAAAAACTGTTTTTT.

This chain's CDR3 is CASSLVSSYGYTF. Here the CDR3 DNA reads TGTGCCAGCAGCCTAGTATCCTCCTATGGCTACACCTTC. This chain links TRBV7-9 with TRBJ1-2, with no clear D. The CDR3 length is 13 residues. With 5 bases removed from V and 4 bases from J, the gap between germline ends came to 11 bases. The germline V gene encodes CDR1 SEHNR and CDR2 FQNEAQ (reference sequence).

This clone was found once. This rearrangement joins TRBV2 to TRBJ2-7; D gene uncertain. This CDR3 spans 10 amino acids. Trimming left V 8 bases short and J 3 bases short, with 5 bases between. Looked up from germline, CDR1 is SNHLY and CDR2 is FYNNEI. In DNA form, the CDR3 reads TGTGCCAGCGGAGACTACGAGCAGTACTTC. Amino acids: CASGDYEQYF. The variable domain in full, with the rest retrieved from reference TRBV2 and TRBJ2-7, is EPEVTQTPSHQVTQMGQEVILRCVPISNHLYFYWYRQILGQKVEFLVSFYNNEISEKSEIFDDQFSVERPDGSNFTLKIRSTKLEDSAMYFCASGDYEQYFGPGTRLTVT.

This chain uses TRBV11-2 with TRBJ2-7, with unresolved D. Trimming shortened V by 1 base and J by 1 base, and 11 bases separated the two germline ends. Germline V gives CDR1 SGHAT, CDR2 FQNNGV. CDR3 size: 15 residues. This CDR3 is CASSLGAGPSYEQYF. The CDR3 coding sequence is TGTGCCAGCAGCTTAGGGGCAGGTCCTTCCTACGAGCAGTACTTC.

The J gene is TRBJ2-7, the V gene TRBV2; TRBD2 matches at 13 bases. Germline trimming cut 10 bases from V and 4 bases from J; bases unmatched to any gene: 13. The CDR3 runs 16 residues. From germline, CDR1 is SNHLY and CDR2 FYNNEI. This CDR3 is CATLGLAGEGGYEQYF. CDR3 nucleotide sequence: TGTGCCACGCTAGGACTAGCGGGAGAGGGAGGGTACGAGCAGTACTTC.

J is TRBJ1-2 and V is TRBV7-9; 8 nucleotides line up with TRBD1. Trimming cost V 10 bases and J 3 bases; bases outside gene matches: 7. This CDR3 comprises 13 residues. Germline-derived CDR1 and CDR2 are SEHNR and FQNEAQ (reference sequence). DNA of the CDR3: TGTGCCACTGCGACAGGGGAGGACTATGGCTACACCTTC. Its protein is CATATGEDYGYTF.

This rearrangement joins TRBV27 to TRBJ1-1; tentatively, D is TRBD1 (5 bases). This CDR3 contains 14 residues. The V gene's germline CDR1 is MNHEY and CDR2 SMNVEV (reference sequence). Trimming took 1 base from V and 5 from J, leaving 11 bases between them. DNA of the CDR3: TGTGCCAGCAGTTTATTGGGGGAGGGGACTGAAGCTTTCTTT. It encodes CASSLLGEGTEAFF.

The CDR3 DNA reads as TGTGCCAGCAGCTTAGCGGGACAGTCCTACGAGCAGTACTTC. Amino acids: CASSLAGQSYEQYF. The chain carries TRBV11-2 and TRBJ2-7; 7 positions match TRBD1. Losses at the gene ends were 1 base for V and 1 base for J; bases not matched to a gene: 1. This CDR3 spans 14 amino acids. CDR1 and CDR2 from the germline V gene are SGHAT and FQNNGV.

This clone was seen only once. The rearrangement links TRBV7-2 to TRBJ2-5; TRBD2 aligns across 8 bases. The ends lost 5 bases at V and 1 base at J; junction bases unmatched: 9. This CDR3 is 16 amino acids long. Germline assignment: CDR1 SGHTA and CDR2 FQGNSA. The CDR3 spells CASSQNSGSPQETQYF. For the CDR3, the DNA is TGTGCCAGCAGCCAAAACAGCGGGAGCCCCCAAGAGACCCAGTACTTC.

The chain carries TRBV9 and TRBJ2-2; D is tentatively TRBD1 or TRBD2 (5 bases each). From germline, CDR1 is SGDLS and CDR2 YYNGEE. CDR3 size: 13 residues. The V and J ends lost 3 bases and 6 bases respectively, with 9 bases between them. The CDR3 DNA is TGTGCCAGCAGCGGAGGGGCCTCCGGGGAGCTGTTTTTT. This gives the protein CASSGGASGELFF. Looking up the rest from reference TRBV9 and TRBJ2-2 gives the full variable domain: DSGVTQTPKHLITATGQRVTLRCSPRSGDLSVYWYQQSLDQGLQFLIQYYNGEERAKGNILERFSAQQFPDLHSELNLSSLELGDSALYFCASSGGASGELFFGEGSRLTVL.

This clone was picked up one time. This rearrangement joins TRBV5-6 to TRBJ1-2, with 7 bases fitting TRBD1. The V gene's germline CDR1 is SGHDT and CDR2 YYEEEE. CDR3 length: 13 residues. The ends lost 0 bases at V and 4 bases at J; junction bases unmatched: 0. The CDR3 sequence is CASSLGTGYGYTF. In nucleotides, the CDR3 is TGTGCCAGCAGCTTGGGGACAGGCTATGGCTACACCTTC.

The chain is built from TRBV11-2 and TRBJ2-7, with TRBD1 matching over 8 bases. The CDR3 consists of 14 residues. Germline-derived CDR1 and CDR2 are SGHAT and FQNNGV. Trimming cost V 2 bases and J 4 bases; bases outside gene matches: 4. The chain's CDR3 is CASSLSQGGYEQYF. For the CDR3, the DNA is TGTGCCAGCAGCTTATCACAGGGGGGATACGAGCAGTACTTC.

The V and J genes are TRBV13 and TRBJ2-3, with TRBD2 matching 11 bases. Per the germline V gene, CDR1 is PRHDT and CDR2 is FYEKMQ (reference sequence). Trimming took 7 bases from V and 5 from J; bases not matched to a gene: 5. The CDR3 contains 14 residues. CDR3 residues: CASTWGTSGDTQYF. For the CDR3, the DNA is TGTGCCAGCACTTGGGGGACTAGCGGAGATACGCAGTATTTT.

This sequence joins TRBV5-1 and TRBJ2-5; 9 nucleotides agree with TRBD1. The J call is in doubt because the DNA end fits TRBJ2-7 better. Germline lookup yields CDR1 SGHRS and CDR2 YFSETQ. The length of the CDR3 is 15 residues. The CDR3 region is CASSFFPGQGYEQYF. In nucleotides, the CDR3 is TGCGCCAGCAGCTTTTTCCCGGGACAGGGTTACGAGCAGTACTTC.

The V call is TRBV18, the J call TRBJ2-7; 8 bases agree with TRBD1. Germline V gives CDR1 KGHSH, CDR2 LQKENI. CDR3 size: 12 residues. The V gene end was trimmed by 5 bases and the J gene end by 6 bases; junction bases not matched to a gene: 3. CDR3 DNA: TGTGCCAGCTCATCGACAGGGGCCGAGCAGTACTTC. Translation gives CASSSTGAEQYF.

This rearrangement joins TRBV5-5 to TRBJ2-7, with TRBD2 matching 7 bases. The germline V gene encodes CDR1 SGHKS and CDR2 YYEKEE (reference sequence). This CDR3 spans 15 amino acids. The V segment lost 0 bases and the J segment 2 bases; nucleotides outside the gene matches: 5. Written as DNA, the CDR3 is TGTGCCAGCAGCTTGGGGTCGGGACTAACCTACGAGCAGTACTTC. Its protein is CASSLGSGLTYEQYF.

The chain couples TRBV7-9 to TRBJ1-1; D gene unclear. This CDR3 spans 13 amino acids. Germline CDR1 reads SEHNR; CDR2 reads FQNEAQ (reference sequence). Trimming cost V 7 bases and J 1 base, with 10 bases left between them. CDR3 loop: CASTSTPNTEAFF. The DNA of the CDR3 is TGTGCCAGCACATCTACACCGAACACTGAAGCTTTCTTT. Drawing the rest from reference TRBV7-9 and TRBJ1-1, the complete variable domain is DTGVSQNPRHKITKRGQNVTFRCDPISEHNRLYWYRQTLGQGPEFLTYFQNEAQLEKSRLLSDRFSAERPKGSFSTLEIQRTEQGDSAMYLCASTSTPNTEAFFGQGTRLTVV.

The chain links TRBV7-6 to TRBJ2-7; TRBD1 aligns across 10 bases. CDR1 and CDR2 from the germline V gene are SGHVS and FNYEAQ. V trimming: 5 bases; J trimming: 5 bases; junction bases outside the gene matches: 6. There are 14 residues in the CDR3. The CDR3 sequence: CASSPDRGLDEQYF. In DNA, the CDR3 is TGTGCCAGCAGCCCTGACAGGGGGCTAGACGAGCAGTACTTC.

The J gene is TRBJ1-2, the V gene TRBV29-1, with 8 bases lining up with TRBD1. The CDR3 covers 15 residues. V gave up 6 bases and J gave up 1 base; unmatched junction bases: 10. CDR1 and CDR2 from the germline V gene are SQVTM and ANQGSEA. This chain's CDR3 is CSVDGQGFSNYGYTF. The CDR3 DNA follows: TGCAGCGTAGACGGACAGGGTTTTAGTAACTATGGCTACACCTTC.

In its sample, this clone is medium-sized. The chain links TRBV5-6 to TRBJ2-7, with 10 bases lining up with TRBD1. Germline CDR1 reads SGHDT; CDR2 reads YYEEEE. V gave up 1 base and J gave up 3 bases; unmatched junction bases: 7. This CDR3 has 16 residues. The CDR3 DNA sequence: TGTGCCAGCAGCTTGTTAGGTGGACAGGGGGGCTACGAGCAGTACTTC. Its translation: CASSLLGGQGGYEQYF.

The chain joins TRBV7-9 to TRBJ2-3; D possibly matches TRBD1 or TRBD2 (6 bases each). The germline V and J ends were trimmed by 7 bases and 3 bases, with 23 bases remaining between them. The length of the CDR3 is 17 residues. The germline gives CDR1 SEHNR, CDR2 FQNEAQ (reference sequence). The CDR3 coding sequence is TGTGCCAGCAACCCCAAAGGTGGGGGCGGGGAGACAGATACGCAGTATTTT. Protein: CASNPKGGGGETDTQYF.

The CDR3 region is CASSIASSGYYEQYF. CDR3 bases: TGTGCCAGTAGTATTGCGTCTAGCGGCTACTACGAGCAGTACTTC. This rearrangement joins TRBV19 to TRBJ2-7; 7 bases fit TRBD2. Germline lookup yields CDR1 LNHDA and CDR2 SQIVND (reference sequence). This CDR3 has 15 residues. The J segment lost 3 bases and the V segment lost 3 bases, leaving 8 bases of the junction unmatched.

This chain links TRBV2 with TRBJ1-1, with D perhaps matching TRBD1 (5 bases). The ends were cut back, 11 bases at V and 3 bases at J, with 7 bases in the middle. The germline gives CDR1 SNHLY, CDR2 FYNNEI. This CDR3 contains 10 residues. The DNA for the CDR3 is TGTGCCGGGGGGTACACTGAAGCTTTCTTT. Encoded protein: CAGGYTEAFF.

The J gene is TRBJ1-6, the V gene TRBV30; 7 bases agree with TRBD1. V shed 5 bases, J shed 12 bases, and the junction held 13 bases outside the gene matches. This CDR3 is built from 14 residues. The germline V gene has CDR1 GTSNPN and CDR2 SVGIG (reference sequence). CDR3 sequence: CAWLAGGPRRPLHF. CDR3 DNA: TGTGCCTGGTTGGCAGGGGGGCCCCGCCGACCCCTCCACTTT.

This chain joins TRBV11-2 and TRBJ2-3; D is uncertain. The CDR3 runs 12 residues. Germline V gene data show CDR1 as SGHAT and CDR2 as FQNNGV. V was clipped by 6 bases and J by 5 bases, with 9 bases between them. CDR3 sequence: CASRRAGDTQYF. The CDR3, as DNA: TGTGCCAGCAGGCGCGCAGGAGATACGCAGTATTTT.

The J gene is TRBJ1-6, the V gene TRBV30, with D perhaps matching TRBD1 (5 bases). Deletions cut 5 bases from V and 19 bases from J, with 21 bases between. The CDR3 is 12 residues long. Germline CDR1 GTSNPN, CDR2 SVGIG (reference sequence). The CDR3 nucleotides are TGTGCCTGGTGGGATCCGGGACGACCGTTTCACTTT. It translates to CAWWDPGRPFHF.

The chain links TRBV4-1 to TRBJ1-1; D possibly corresponds to TRBD1 (5 bases). Germline V gives CDR1 MGHRA, CDR2 YSYEKL. V shed 0 bases and J shed 3 bases, with 17 bases lying between them. The CDR3 loop spans 17 amino acids. CDR3 amino acids: CASSQEISWQGDTEAFF. Here the CDR3 DNA reads TGCGCCAGCAGCCAAGAAATTTCGTGGCAAGGGGACACTGAAGCTTTCTTT.

The rearrangement links TRBV9 to TRBJ2-2; TRBD2 agrees at 13 bases. Per germline, CDR1 SGDLS and CDR2 YYNGEE. V trimming: 1 base; J trimming: 5 bases; junction bases outside the gene matches: 8. The CDR3 has 18 residues. CDR3 coding DNA: TGTGCCAGCAGCGTACCCCGGACTAGCGGGAGAAGTACCGGGGAGCTGTTTTTT. Protein product: CASSVPRTSGRSTGELFF. Full variable domain (outside the CDR3, taken from reference TRBV9 and TRBJ2-2): DSGVTQTPKHLITATGQRVTLRCSPRSGDLSVYWYQQSLDQGLQFLIQYYNGEERAKGNILERFSAQQFPDLHSELNLSSLELGDSALYFCASSVPRTSGRSTGELFFGEGSRLTVL.